The subject of this entry is one T cell receptor beta chain. Its antigen is not identified. The sample belongs to a study of blood T cells in healthy people across ages. CDR1 is DFQATT and CDR2 is SNEGSKA in the germline V gene (reference sequence). CDR3 size: 16 residues. J gave up 9 bases and V 1 base, and 15 bases lay outside the gene matches. Healthy Russian Caucasian donors spanned ages 6 to 90 years. A J-beta primer mix and a sample-barcoded 5' primer were used in a second PCR of roughly 7 to 12 cycles. TCRdb re-called the 5' RACE reads through MiXCR, storing one row per CDR3 protein. This sample has hundreds of thousands of distinct CDR3 sequences, with about a fifth found just once. The study, taken as a whole, reports: Per million T cells, the diversity of TCR beta decreased roughly linearly as age advanced.

The clonotype was recovered from a man between 70 and 80 years old in good health. The sample consisted of blood. The chain links TRBV20-1 to TRBJ1-5, with 7 bases matching TRBD1. CDR3 sequence (DNA): TGCAGTGCTAGAGGAACAGGGGCCCCAAATTTACGGCCCCAGCATTTT. Its translation is CSARGTGAPNLRPQHF.